This T cell receptor beta chain was sequenced for a study of blood T cell repertoires in COVID-19. Study context: The origin of the acute and convalescent COVID-19 samples was the United States, Italy and Spain. The cDNA or gDNA used as material had been derived from T cells, B-cell-depleted T cells, or PBMCs.

V lost 2 bases and J lost 6; bases outside the gene matches: 5. The CDR3 consists of 14 residues. The V gene's germline CDR1 is SGHRS and CDR2 YFSETQ. As handled by the study authors: Amplification from reference gene primers served as the basis for estimated nucleated cell counts. Here immunoSEQ multiplex PCR was the method, and the copy in TCRdb shows in-frame clones only, minus some. That table furnishes V, J and clone size, whereas the DNA furnished D and trimming. The profile shows roughly 120,000 clones, approximately 90% of them singletons. Sequencing was done on a sample of peripheral blood. This sequence originates from a man aged 50 to 59 with COVID-19, enrolled during active disease. The J gene is TRBJ1-1, the V gene TRBV5-1; 9 nucleotides match TRBD1. The CDR3 DNA follows: TGCGCCAGCAGCTTTCGGACAGGGGTGCCTGAAGCTTTCTTT. Amino acid sequence: CASSFRTGVPEAFF.